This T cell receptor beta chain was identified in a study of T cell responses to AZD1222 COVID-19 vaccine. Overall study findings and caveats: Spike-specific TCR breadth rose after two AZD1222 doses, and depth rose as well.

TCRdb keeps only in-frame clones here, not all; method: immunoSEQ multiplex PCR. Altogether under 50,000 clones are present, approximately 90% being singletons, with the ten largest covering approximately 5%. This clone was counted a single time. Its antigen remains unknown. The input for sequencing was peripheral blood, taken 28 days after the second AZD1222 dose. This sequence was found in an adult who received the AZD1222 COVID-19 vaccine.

The CDR3 DNA sequence: TGTGCCATCAGTCGACAGGGTACCACTGAAGCTTTCTTT. Protein product: CAISRQGTTEAFF. The gene calls are TRBV10-3 and TRBJ1-1, with TRBD1 matching over 7 bases. CDR1 ENHRY and CDR2 SYGVKD come from the germline V gene. The V gene end was trimmed by 5 bases and the J gene end by 4 bases; junction bases not matched to a gene: 4. There are 13 residues in the CDR3.